This TCR beta chain came from a study of cytomegalovirus exposure and HLA in healthy donors. About the research overall: Unique TCRs from HLA-typed donors, 65 million to 85 million of them, were held in an early data release. Study-wide results and caveats: In a later analysis, compared with equally common non-associated chains, HLA-associated beta chains were more expanded. In vitro experiments confirmed that three CMV-associated chains were specific for CMV antigens.

With respect to this clone: Antigen unknown.

PCR involved 60 Vbeta and 13 Jbeta primers. Clones were sequenced by immunoSEQ multiplex PCR, and TCRdb holds only the in-frame ones, with some missing. This sample has 130,000 or so clones, with under 70% found just once. Germline CDR1 is SGHRS and CDR2 is YFSETQ. Trimming took off 0 bases at V and 7 bases at J, with 11 bases between the two ends. The CDR3 spans 13 residues. The sequenced sample was PBMCs. This clonotype was obtained from a young man in good health and CMV-seronegative. V and J are TRBV5-1 and TRBJ2-7; TRBD1 is a possible D gene (5 bases). CDR3 bases: TGCGCCAGCAGCTTGGCAGGGCTGGGAGAGCAGTACTTC. The encoded protein is CASSLAGLGEQYF.